This TCR beta chain was identified in a study of T-cell reconstitution after alpha-beta-depleted transplantation in children. In this sample, this clonotype turned up many times. A library of TCRbeta sequences, prepared with unique molecular identifiers, was generated. TCRdb reprocessed the PCR reads with MiXCR, giving one entry per CDR3 protein. The sample records some 240,000 distinct CDR3 sequences, around 13% being singletons. The TCR originated in a human donor who donated a stem cell graft to a child with acute lymphoblastic leukemia. The specimen comprised PBMCs from the stem cell graft donor, sampled from the stem cell graft.

CDR3 nucleotide sequence: TGTGCCAGCAGCCAAGACTGGACTAGCGGGCGTCAGGCAGATACGCAGTATTTT. This sequence encodes CASSQDWTSGRQADTQYF. The chain couples TRBV3-1 to TRBJ2-3; 11 nucleotides line up with TRBD2. Looked up from germline, CDR1 is LGHDT and CDR2 is YNNKEL (reference sequence). The trim removed 0 bases at V and 4 bases at J, leaving 9 bases unmatched. The CDR3 runs 18 residues.